The rows below give T cell receptor beta chains drawn from one sample of a study of cytomegalovirus exposure and HLA in healthy donors. Method: immunoSEQ multiplex PCR; TCRdb's copy keeps in-frame clones and lacks some. The repertoire includes roughly 160,000 clones, around 77% of them detected once, and 1% sits in the top ten. Sequencing was carried out using PBMCs. All receptors come from a woman between 50 and 59 years old in good health and CMV-seropositive. The CDR3 runs from the conserved cysteine through the conserved F or W. D genes are given only for firm matches. Clone size is given for some rows only: seen once, a few or many times, or a class if the clone is expanded.

TRBJ1-3 . TRBV2 . TGTGCCAGCAATATACGGGGAAACACCATATATTTT CASNIRGNTIYF
TRBJ2-7 . TRBV20-1 . TGCAGTGCTAGCGGACTGGGCGAGCAGTACTTC CSASGLGEQYF
TRBJ1-3 . TRBV19 . TGTGCCAGTAGTAACTCCGGGAACACCATATATTTT CASSNSGNTIYF
TRBJ2-3 . TRBV7-9 . TGTTCCAGCAGCTTAGAACAGTTCACAGATACGCAGTATTTT CSSSLEQFTDTQYF
TRBJ1-1 . TRBV7-6 TRBD1 TGTGCCAGCAGCCTGGGACAGATGAACACTGAAGCTTTCTTT CASSLGQMNTEAFF
TRBJ1-1 . TRBV5-4 . TGTGCCAGCAGCTTAGGGGAATACACTGAAGCTTTCTTT CASSLGEYTEAFF
TRBJ2-2 . TRBV7-8 TRBD1 TGTGCCAGCAGACGTTACGGACAGGGGGCTAACACCGGGGAGCTGTTTTTT CASRRYGQGANTGELFF
TRBJ2-5 . TRBV28 TRBD1 TGTGCCAGCAGTTTATGGAGGGACAGGAAAGAGACCCAGTACTTC CASSLWRDRKETQYF
TRBJ1-4 . TRBV6-5 . TGTGCCAGCAGTCAGGGCCTGGCCCTAGAAAAACTGTTTTTT CASSQGLALEKLFF
TRBJ2-1 . TRBV7-9 . TGTTCCAGCAGTCGAACCGACTCCAATGAGCAGTTCTTC CSSSRTDSNEQFF
TRBJ2-1 . TRBV14 TRBD1 TGTGCCAGCAGCCAAACCGGGACAGGGAGATTCTTC CASSQTGTGRFF
TRBJ2-7 . TRBV30 TRBD1 TGTGCCTGGAGTGACAAGGACAGGGGGTTCTACGAGCAGTACTTC CAWSDKDRGFYEQYF
TRBJ1-5 . TRBV7-2 . TGTGCCAGCAGCCTGGGCTGGGGGCGCGGCCAGCCCCAGCATTTT CASSLGWGRGQPQHF
TRBJ1-3 . TRBV6-1 . TGTGCCAGCAGTGAAGGGGCCATCTCTGGAAACACCATATATTTT CASSEGAISGNTIYF
TRBJ2-7 . TRBV27 TRBD1 TGTGCCAGCAGTCGTACAGGGGGCGAGGAGTACGAGCAGTACTTC CASSRTGGEEYEQYF
TRBJ1-1 few TRBV7-8 . TGTGCCAGCAGCTTAGAACGGGGAGTCACTGAAGCTTTCTTT CASSLERGVTEAFF
TRBJ1-1 . TRBV7-2 . TGTGCCAGCAGCCGAGGGCTGGGTTCCGACACTGAAGCTTTCTTT CASSRGLGSDTEAFF
TRBJ2-2 . TRBV7-7 . TGTGCTAGCAGCCCCCGCACCGGGGAGCTGTTTTTT CASSPRTGELFF
TRBJ2-3 . TRBV28 TRBD1 TGTGCCAGCAGTTCCTACAGGGGGCGCGGCGCAGATACGCAGTATTTT CASSSYRGRGADTQYF
TRBJ1-2 . TRBV15 . TGTGCCACCAGCAGAGATAGAACAGGTTATTATGGCTACACCTTC CATSRDRTGYYGYTF
TRBJ1-2 . TRBV27 TRBD1 TGTGCCAGCCGACAGGGGAGGGACTATGGCTACACCTTC CASRQGRDYGYTF
TRBJ2-5 . TRBV7-2 TRBD1 TGTGCCAGCGGGGACAGGGGATTACAGACCCAGTACTTC CASGDRGLQTQYF
TRBJ2-7 . TRBV28 . TGTGCCAGCAGTTTATTGGGCACACCCTCCCTCGAGCAGTACTTC CASSLLGTPSLEQYF
TRBJ2-7 . TRBV5-4 TRBD1 TGTGCCAGCAGCTTGCAACAGGGGCTCTACGAGCAGTACTTC CASSLQQGLYEQYF
TRBJ1-1 . TRBV28 TRBD1 TGTGCCAGCAGTTTTTCGCCGACAGGGATGAACACTGAAGCTTTCTTT CASSFSPTGMNTEAFF
TRBJ1-3 . TRBV18 . TGTGCCAGCTCACTCCCTGGAAGGGGTGCTGGAAACACCATATATTTT CASSLPGRGAGNTIYF
TRBJ2-5 . TRBV18 TRBD2 TGTGCCAGCTCAGTCGCTAGCGGCCTCTCGGGGGAGACCCAGTACTTC CASSVASGLSGETQYF
TRBJ2-1 . TRBV7-2 . TGTGCCAGCAGCTTTATGGGTGCTAGCAATGAGCAGTTCTTC CASSFMGASNEQFF
TRBJ1-3 few TRBV2 . TGTGCCAGCAAACCTGGGACTACTGGAAACACCATATATTTT CASKPGTTGNTIYF
TRBJ1-1 . TRBV27 . TGTGCCAGCAGTTTTTCTCTTGGGACACCGAACACTGAAGCTTTCTTT CASSFSLGTPNTEAFF
TRBJ2-5 . TRBV9 TRBD1 TGTGCCAGCAGCGAACGGACAGGGGAAGAGACCCAGTACTTC CASSERTGEETQYF
TRBJ1-1 . TRBV7-2 . TGTGCCAGCAGCCAACTGACAACCACTGAAGCTTTCTTT CASSQLTTTEAFF
TRBJ2-3 . TRBV4-1 . TGCGCCAGCAGCCGGGTTTTACAGCACACAGATACGCAGTATTTT CASSRVLQHTDTQYF
TRBJ2-5 . TRBV18 . TGTGCCAGCTCACCAGGACTCAGGCTCGGGGAGACCCAGTACTTC CASSPGLRLGETQYF
TRBJ2-3 . TRBV4-3 TRBD2 TGCGCCAGCAGCCAAGGCTTGGGAGGGCCCACAGATACGCAGTATTTT CASSQGLGGPTDTQYF
TRBJ2-3 once TRBV4-3 TRBD2 TGCGCCAGCAGCCAAGGGGGTAGCGGGGTGTCAGATACGCAGTATTTT CASSQGGSGVSDTQYF
TRBJ2-5 . TRBV5-1 TRBD1 TGCGCCAGCAGCTTGACAGGGGGCCAAGAGACCCAGTACTTC CASSLTGGQETQYF
TRBJ2-5 . TRBV7-2 . TGTGCCAGCAGCCCCGCCCGCCTACCTATGACTTTGGAGACCCAGTACTTC CASSPARLPMTLETQYF
TRBJ2-7 . TRBV7-9 . TGTGCCAGCAGCTTACGGGAGACCTACGAGCAGTACTTC CASSLRETYEQYF
TRBJ2-3 few TRBV15 . TGTGCCACCAGCAGAGTCCTTGGTAGCGGCGATGGCACAGATACGCAGTATTTT CATSRVLGSGDGTDTQYF
TRBJ2-2 . TRBV19 TRBD1 TGTGCCAGTAGTCGTCCGGGACAGGGGGCCCCCGGGGAGCTGTTTTTT CASSRPGQGAPGELFF